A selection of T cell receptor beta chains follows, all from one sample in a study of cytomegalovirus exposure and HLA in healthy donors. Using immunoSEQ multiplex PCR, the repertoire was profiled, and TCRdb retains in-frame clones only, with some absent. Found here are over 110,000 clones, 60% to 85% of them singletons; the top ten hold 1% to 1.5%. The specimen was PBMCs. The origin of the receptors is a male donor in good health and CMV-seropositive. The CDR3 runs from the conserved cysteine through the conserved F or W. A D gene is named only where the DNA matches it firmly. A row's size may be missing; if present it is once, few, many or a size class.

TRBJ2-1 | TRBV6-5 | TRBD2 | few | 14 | CASSREAPYNEQFF | TGTGCCAGCAGCCGGGAGGCCCCCTACAATGAGCAGTTCTTC
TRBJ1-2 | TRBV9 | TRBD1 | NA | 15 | CASSGGQGVIYGYTF | TGTGCCAGCAGCGGCGGACAGGGGGTTATCTATGGCTACACCTTC
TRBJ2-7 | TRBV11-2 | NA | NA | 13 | CASSSLRGYEQYF | TGTGCCAGCAGCTCGCTTCGGGGCTACGAGCAGTACTTC
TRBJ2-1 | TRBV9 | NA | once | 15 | CASSPAGGFMNEQFF | TGTGCCAGCAGTCCGGCCGGGGGTTTTATGAATGAGCAGTTCTTC
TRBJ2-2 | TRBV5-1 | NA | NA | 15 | CASSSGHPNTGELFF | TGCGCCAGCAGCTCGGGACACCCGAACACCGGGGAGCTGTTTTTT
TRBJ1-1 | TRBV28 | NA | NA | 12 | CASNWGETEAFF | TGTGCCAGCAATTGGGGGGAGACTGAAGCTTTCTTT
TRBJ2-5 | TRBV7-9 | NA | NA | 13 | CASNQGGQETQYF | TGTGCCAGCAATCAAGGAGGTCAAGAGACCCAGTACTTC
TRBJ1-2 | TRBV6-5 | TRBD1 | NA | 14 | CASRRDRGVYGYTF | TGTGCCAGCAGGCGGGACAGGGGAGTTTATGGCTACACCTTC
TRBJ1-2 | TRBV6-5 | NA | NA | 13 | CASSYDSNYGYTF | TGTGCCAGCAGTTACGACAGTAACTATGGCTACACCTTC
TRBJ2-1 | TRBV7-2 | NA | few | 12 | CASSLPFNEQFF | TGTGCCAGCAGCCTACCTTTCAATGAGCAGTTCTTC
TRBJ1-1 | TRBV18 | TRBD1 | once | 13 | CASSPQTGAEAFF | TGTGCCAGCTCACCACAGACAGGGGCTGAAGCTTTCTTT
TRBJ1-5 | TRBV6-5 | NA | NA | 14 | CASSYSDKHQPQHF | TGTGCCAGCAGTTACTCGGACAAGCATCAGCCCCAGCATTTT
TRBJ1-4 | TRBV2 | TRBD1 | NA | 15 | CASRGTGSTNEKLFF | TGTGCCAGCAGGGGGACAGGCTCGACTAATGAAAAACTGTTTTTT
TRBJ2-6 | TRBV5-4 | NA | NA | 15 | CASSLAGAGANVLTF | TGTGCCAGCAGCTTGGCAGGGGCTGGGGCCAACGTCCTGACTTTC
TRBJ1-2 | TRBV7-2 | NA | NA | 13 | CASSPTSNYGYTF | TGTGCCAGCAGCCCTACTAGTAACTATGGCTACACCTTC
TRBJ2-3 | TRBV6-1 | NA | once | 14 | CASPDRTSTDTQYF | TGTGCCAGCCCAGACAGAACTAGCACAGATACGCAGTATTTT
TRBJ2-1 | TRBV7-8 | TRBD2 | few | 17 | CASSLSQRGRSYNEQFF | TGTGCCAGCAGCCTGAGCCAGCGGGGACGCTCCTACAATGAGCAGTTCTTC
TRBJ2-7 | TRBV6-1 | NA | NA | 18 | CASSELVAVPLAFYEQYF | TGTGCCAGCAGTGAATTAGTGGCGGTACCCCTAGCTTTCTACGAGCAGTACTTC
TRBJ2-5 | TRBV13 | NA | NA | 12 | CASSPYGETQYF | TGTGCCAGCAGCCCATACGGGGAGACCCAGTACTTC
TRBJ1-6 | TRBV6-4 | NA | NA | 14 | CASSEEGFVSPLHF | TGTGCCAGCAGTGAAGAGGGTTTTGTTTCACCCCTCCACTTT
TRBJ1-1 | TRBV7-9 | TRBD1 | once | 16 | CASSLEGAGPGTEAFF | TGTGCCAGCAGCTTAGAGGGGGCGGGGCCCGGGACTGAAGCTTTCTTT
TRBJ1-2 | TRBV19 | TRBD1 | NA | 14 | CASKVTGTGGGYTF | TGTGCCAGTAAGGTGACCGGGACAGGGGGTGGCTACACCTTC
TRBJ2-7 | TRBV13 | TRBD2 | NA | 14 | CASSPGLGLYEQYF | TGTGCCAGCAGCCCCGGACTAGGTCTCTACGAGCAGTACTTC
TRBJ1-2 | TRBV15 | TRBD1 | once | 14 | CATSREGQGAYYTF | TGTGCCACCAGCAGAGAAGGACAGGGGGCATACTACACCTTC
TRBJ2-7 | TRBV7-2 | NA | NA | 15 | CASSGREGGSYEQYF | TGTGCCAGCAGCGGCAGGGAGGGGGGGTCCTACGAGCAGTACTTC
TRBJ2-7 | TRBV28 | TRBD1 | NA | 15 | CASTIGTGDNYEQYF | TGTGCCAGCACAATCGGGACAGGGGATAACTACGAGCAGTACTTC
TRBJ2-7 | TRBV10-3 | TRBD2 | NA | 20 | CAISEALGASGRKGPHEQYF | TGTGCCATCAGTGAGGCGCTTGGGGCTAGCGGGAGAAAGGGGCCGCACGAGCAGTACTTC
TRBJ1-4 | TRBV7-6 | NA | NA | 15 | CASSLDRGTNEKLFF | TGTGCCAGCAGCTTAGATCGTGGCACTAATGAAAAACTGTTTTTT